The 2 T cell receptor beta chains below were found in one sample sequenced in a study of blood T cell repertoires in COVID-19. Only in-frame clones appear in the TCRdb table, and some are missing; sequencing was by immunoSEQ multiplex PCR. The data contain roughly 200,000 clones, 83% of them seen just once; the ten biggest clones take up about 1.3%. Sequenced input: peripheral blood. The receptors shown here come from a woman younger than 45 with COVID-19, enrolled during active disease.

The rearrangement joins TRBV29-1 to TRBJ2-3; D unclear. The CDR3 loop spans 15 amino acids. V dropped 7 bases and J dropped 0 bases, with 17 bases sitting between them. Germline assignment: CDR1 SQVTM and CDR2 ANQGSEA. The CDR3 here is CSGLGSRKSTDTQYF. The CDR3 bases are TGCAGCGGCCTTGGAAGCAGGAAGAGCACAGATACGCAGTATTTT.

V gene TRBV4-2 combines with J gene TRBJ2-1, with D perhaps matching TRBD2 (6 bases). Germline V gives CDR1 LGHNA, CDR2 YNFKEQ. With 0 bases removed from V and 6 bases from J, the gap between germline ends came to 15 bases. This CDR3 comprises 16 residues. The CDR3 loop reads CASSQDQGSGVNEQFF. DNA for the CDR3: TGTGCCAGCAGCCAAGATCAAGGGTCGGGAGTCAATGAGCAGTTCTTC.